This T cell receptor (beta chain) was retrieved from a study of blood T cells in healthy people across ages. A second about 7 to 11 cycle PCR used barcoded and J-beta primers. From the 5' RACE reads, TCRdb called clonotypes with MiXCR, one entry per CDR3 protein. Of around 1.5 million distinct CDR3 sequences in the sample, about 40% were seen once. Peripheral blood was drawn, roughly 10 milliliters per donor. This clonotype was seen a single time. The sequencing sample was made of blood. The TCR comes from a woman aged 18 to 35 in good health.

The CDR3 reads CASSARTSGGPSYEQYF. The CDR3 DNA is TGTGCCAGCAGCGCCCGGACTAGCGGGGGGCCCTCCTACGAGCAGTACTTC. V usage is TRBV5-5 and J usage is TRBJ2-7, with 14 nucleotides matching TRBD2. Trimming removed 4 bases from V and 0 bases from J; junction bases left unmatched: 6. The germline V gene encodes CDR1 SGHKS and CDR2 YYEKEE (reference sequence). The CDR3 is made up of 17 amino acids.